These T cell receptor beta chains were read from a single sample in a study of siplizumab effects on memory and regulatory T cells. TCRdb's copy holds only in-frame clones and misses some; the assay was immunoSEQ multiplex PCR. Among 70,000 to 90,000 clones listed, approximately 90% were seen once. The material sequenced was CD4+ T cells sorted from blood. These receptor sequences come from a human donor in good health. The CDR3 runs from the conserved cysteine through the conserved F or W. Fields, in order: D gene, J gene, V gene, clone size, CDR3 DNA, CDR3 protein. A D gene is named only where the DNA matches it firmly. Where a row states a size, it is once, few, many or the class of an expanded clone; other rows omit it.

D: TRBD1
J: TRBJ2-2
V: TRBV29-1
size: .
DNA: TGCAGCGTCAAGACAGGGGGCACCGGGGAGCTGTTTTTT
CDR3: CSVKTGGTGELFF

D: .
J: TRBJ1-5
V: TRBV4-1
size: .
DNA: TGCGCCAGCAGCCCGTCAACAGGGAACCGGCCCCAGCATTTT
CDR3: CASSPSTGNRPQHF

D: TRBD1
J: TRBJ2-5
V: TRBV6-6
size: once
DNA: TGTGCCAGCAGCCCGACAGGGTTCCAAGAGACCCAGTACTTC
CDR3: CASSPTGFQETQYF

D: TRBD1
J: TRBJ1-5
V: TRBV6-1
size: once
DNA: TGTGCCAGCAGTGAAACACAGGGGTTCCAGCCCCAGCATTTT
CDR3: CASSETQGFQPQHF

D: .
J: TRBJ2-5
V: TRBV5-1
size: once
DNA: TGCGCCAGCAGCTGGCAAGAGACCCAGTACTTC
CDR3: CASSWQETQYF

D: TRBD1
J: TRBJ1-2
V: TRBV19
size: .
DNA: TGTGCCCTGCGGACAGGGAACTATGGCTACACCTTC
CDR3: CALRTGNYGYTF

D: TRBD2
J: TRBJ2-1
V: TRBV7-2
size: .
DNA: TGTGCCAGCAGTCCGACTAGCGTGAGCTACAATGAGCAGTTCTTC
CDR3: CASSPTSVSYNEQFF

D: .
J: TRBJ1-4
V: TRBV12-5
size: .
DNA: TGTGCTAGTGGTTTGGAACAGGGAAGGAGGAATGAAAAACTGTTTTTT
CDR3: CASGLEQGRRNEKLFF

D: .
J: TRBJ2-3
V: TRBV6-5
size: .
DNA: TGTGCCAGCAGACCCCACGCGGGAAGCACAGATACGCAGTATTTT
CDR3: CASRPHAGSTDTQYF

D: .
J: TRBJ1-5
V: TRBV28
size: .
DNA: TGTGCCAGCAGTTTAAGGGGGGCGCACAATCAGCCCCAGCATTTT
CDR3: CASSLRGAHNQPQHF

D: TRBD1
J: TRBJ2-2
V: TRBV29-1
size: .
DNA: TGCAGCGTTGTTAAAGGGGGCGTCGGGGAGCTGTTTTTT
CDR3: CSVVKGGVGELFF

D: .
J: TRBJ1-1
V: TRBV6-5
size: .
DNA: TGTGCCAGCACCCCGGGACAAATGAACACTGAAGCTTTCTTT
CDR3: CASTPGQMNTEAFF

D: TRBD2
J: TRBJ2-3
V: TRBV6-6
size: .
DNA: TGTGCCAGCAAAACCGAGACTAGCGGAACGAATACGCAGTATTTT
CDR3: CASKTETSGTNTQYF

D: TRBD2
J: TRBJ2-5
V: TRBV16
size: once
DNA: TGTGCCAGCAGCCAGGCTAGCGGGAGGGCCCAAGAGACCCAGTACTTC
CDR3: CASSQASGRAQETQYF

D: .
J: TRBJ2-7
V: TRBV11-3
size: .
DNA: TGTGCCAGCAGCTTACCTTACTCCTACGAGCAGTACTTC
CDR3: CASSLPYSYEQYF

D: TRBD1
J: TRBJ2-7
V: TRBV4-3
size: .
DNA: TGCGCCAGCAGCCATGCGGGACAGGGGTACGAGCAGTACTTC
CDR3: CASSHAGQGYEQYF

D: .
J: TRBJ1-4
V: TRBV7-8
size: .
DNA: TGTGCCAGCAGCTTAGGACAGCTTAATGAAAAACTGTTTTTT
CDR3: CASSLGQLNEKLFF

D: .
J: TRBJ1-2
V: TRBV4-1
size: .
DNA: TGCGCCAGCAGCCAAGATTTGGACAGAGTACTTAATGGCTACACCTTC
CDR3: CASSQDLDRVLNGYTF

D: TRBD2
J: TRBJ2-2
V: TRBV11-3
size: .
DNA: TGTGCCAGCAGCTTGGGACTAGCGAGGAACACCGGGGAGCTGTTTTTT
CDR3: CASSLGLARNTGELFF

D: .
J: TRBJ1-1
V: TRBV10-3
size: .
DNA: TGTGCCATCAGCGACGGGGGGAACACTGAAGCTTTCTTT
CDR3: CAISDGGNTEAFF

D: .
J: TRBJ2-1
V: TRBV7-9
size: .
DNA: TGTGCCAGCAGCAAGTCCGATCCCGGGGGTGAGCAGTTCTTC
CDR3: CASSKSDPGGEQFF

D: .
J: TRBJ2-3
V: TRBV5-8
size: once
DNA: TGTGCCAGCAGCGTAAACAGCCCCAGGACAGATACGCAGTATTTT
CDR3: CASSVNSPRTDTQYF

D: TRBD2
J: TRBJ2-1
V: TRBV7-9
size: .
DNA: TGTGCCAGCAGCCTAGCGGGAGGTGCGGAGGGTGGGGAGTTCTTC
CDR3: CASSLAGGAEGGEFF

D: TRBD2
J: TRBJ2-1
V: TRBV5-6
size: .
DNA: TGTGCCAGCAGCTTGGTGTCGCTAGCGGGAGGGCGTGTTGGTAATGAGCAGTTCTTC
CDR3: CASSLVSLAGGRVGNEQFF

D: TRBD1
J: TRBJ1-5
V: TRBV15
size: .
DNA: TGTGCCACCAGCAACCCGGGGGGACAGGGGGGTAATCAGCCCCAGCATTTT
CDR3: CATSNPGGQGGNQPQHF